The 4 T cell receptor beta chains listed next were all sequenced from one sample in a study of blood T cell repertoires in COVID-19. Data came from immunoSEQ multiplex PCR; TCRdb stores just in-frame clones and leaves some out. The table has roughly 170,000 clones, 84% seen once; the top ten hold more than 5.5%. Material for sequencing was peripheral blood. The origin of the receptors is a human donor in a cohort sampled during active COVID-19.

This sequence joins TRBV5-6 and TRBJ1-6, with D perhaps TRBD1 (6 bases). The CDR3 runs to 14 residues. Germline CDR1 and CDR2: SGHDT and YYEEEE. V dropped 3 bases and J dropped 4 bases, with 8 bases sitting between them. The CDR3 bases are TGTGCCAGCAGCTCAGGACAGTATAATTCACCCCTCCACTTT. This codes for CASSSGQYNSPLHF.

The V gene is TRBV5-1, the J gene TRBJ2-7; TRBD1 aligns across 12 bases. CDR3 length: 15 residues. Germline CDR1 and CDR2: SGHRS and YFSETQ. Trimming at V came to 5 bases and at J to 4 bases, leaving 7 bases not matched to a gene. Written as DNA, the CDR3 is TGCGCCAGCAGTGTACCGGGACAGGGGGCTTACGAGCAGTACTTC. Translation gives CASSVPGQGAYEQYF.

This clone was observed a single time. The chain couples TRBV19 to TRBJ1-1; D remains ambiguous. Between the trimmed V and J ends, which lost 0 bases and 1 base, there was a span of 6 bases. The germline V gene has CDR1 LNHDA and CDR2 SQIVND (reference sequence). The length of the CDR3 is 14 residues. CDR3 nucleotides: TGTGCCAGTAGTATAGAGCGGGGGAACACTGAAGCTTTCTTT. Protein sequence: CASSIERGNTEAFF.

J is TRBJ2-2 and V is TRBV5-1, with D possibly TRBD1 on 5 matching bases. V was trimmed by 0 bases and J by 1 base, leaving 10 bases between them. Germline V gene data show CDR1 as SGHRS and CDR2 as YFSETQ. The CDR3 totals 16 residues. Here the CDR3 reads CASSLEGAENTGELFF. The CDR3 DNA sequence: TGCGCCAGCAGCTTGGAAGGGGCAGAGAACACCGGGGAGCTGTTTTTT. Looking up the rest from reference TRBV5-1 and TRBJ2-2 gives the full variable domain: KAGVTQTPRYLIKTRGQQVTLSCSPISGHRSVSWYQQTPGQGLQFLFEYFSETQRNKGNFPGRFSGRQFSNSRSEMNVSTLELGDSALYLCASSLEGAENTGELFFGEGSRLTVL.